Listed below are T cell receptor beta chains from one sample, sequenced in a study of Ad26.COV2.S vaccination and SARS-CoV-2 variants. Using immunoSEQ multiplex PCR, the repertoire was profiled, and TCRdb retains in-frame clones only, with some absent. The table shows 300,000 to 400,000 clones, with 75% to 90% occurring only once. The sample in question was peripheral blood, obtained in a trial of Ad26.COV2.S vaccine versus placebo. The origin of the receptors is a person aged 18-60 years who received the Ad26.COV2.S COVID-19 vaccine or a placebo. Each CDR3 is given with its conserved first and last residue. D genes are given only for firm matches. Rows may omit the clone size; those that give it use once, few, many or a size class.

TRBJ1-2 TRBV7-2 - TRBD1 CASSLGQGRNGYTF TGTGCCAGCAGCTTAGGACAGGGGAGGAACGGCTACACCTTC
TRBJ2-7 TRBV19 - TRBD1 CASSIGTVYEQYF TGTGCCAGTAGTATCGGGACAGTCTACGAGCAGTACTTC
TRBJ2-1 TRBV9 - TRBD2 CASSVSSGWDEQFF TGTGCCAGCAGCGTGAGTAGCGGGTGGGATGAGCAGTTCTTC
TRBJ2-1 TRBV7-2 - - CASSPSVTNYNEQFF TGTGCCAGCAGCCCGTCAGTGACTAACTACAATGAGCAGTTCTTC
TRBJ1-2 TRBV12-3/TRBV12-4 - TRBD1 CASTGQAGYTF TGTGCCAGCACCGGACAGGCCGGCTACACCTTC
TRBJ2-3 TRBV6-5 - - CASSYRPRDPDTQYF TGTGCCAGCAGTTACCGGCCAAGGGACCCAGATACGCAGTATTTT
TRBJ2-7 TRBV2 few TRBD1 CATVRDRGAYEQYF TGTGCCACCGTTCGGGACAGGGGGGCCTACGAGCAGTACTTC
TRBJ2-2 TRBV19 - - CASSSGTPTGELFF TGTGCCAGTAGTTCCGGGACACCAACCGGGGAGCTGTTTTTT
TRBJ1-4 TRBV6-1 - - CASSEALRGFATNEKLFF TGTGCCAGCAGTGAAGCGCTTCGTGGCTTTGCAACTAATGAAAAACTGTTTTTT
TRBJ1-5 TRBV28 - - CASSLGRRDLRQPQHF TGTGCCAGCAGTTTAGGACGTAGGGACCTCCGTCAGCCCCAGCATTTT
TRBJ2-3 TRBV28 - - CASSLQDTQYF TGTGCCAGCAGTTTACAGGATACGCAGTATTTT
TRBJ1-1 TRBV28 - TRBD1 CASRAQGQGGSEAFF TGTGCCAGCAGAGCCCAGGGACAGGGGGGGAGTGAAGCTTTCTTT
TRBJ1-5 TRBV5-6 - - CASSLYRSGNQPQHF TGTGCCAGCAGCTTGTACCGTTCAGGCAATCAGCCCCAGCATTTT
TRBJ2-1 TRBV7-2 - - CASSLVLDEQFF TGTGCCAGCAGCTTAGTTTTGGATGAGCAGTTCTTC
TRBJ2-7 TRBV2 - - CASRSGGKEQYF TGTGCCAGCAGATCGGGGGGCAAGGAGCAGTACTTC
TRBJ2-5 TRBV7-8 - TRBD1 CASSLAGQAPRETQYF TGTGCCAGCAGCTTAGCAGGACAGGCTCCCAGGGAGACCCAGTACTTC
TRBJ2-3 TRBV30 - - CAWSEVPSTDTQYF TGTGCCTGGAGTGAGGTACCCAGCACAGATACGCAGTATTTT
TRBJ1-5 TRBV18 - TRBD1 CASSPDRENQPQHF TGTGCCAGCTCACCGGACAGGGAAAATCAGCCCCAGCATTTT
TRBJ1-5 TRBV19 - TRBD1 CASSIRTGENQPQHF TGTGCCAGTAGTATTAGGACAGGGGAGAATCAGCCCCAGCATTTT
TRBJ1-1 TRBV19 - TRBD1 CASSIRDRATEAFF TGTGCCAGTAGTATTCGGGACAGGGCAACTGAAGCTTTCTTT
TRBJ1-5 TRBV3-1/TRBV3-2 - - CASSQDVENQPQHF TGTGCCAGCAGCCAAGATGTAGAAAATCAGCCCCAGCATTTT
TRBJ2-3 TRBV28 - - CASSPDLSTDTQYF TGTGCCAGCAGCCCTGACCTTAGCACAGATACGCAGTATTTT
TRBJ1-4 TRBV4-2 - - CASSQDRQGNEKLFF TGTGCCAGCAGCCAAGATCGGCAGGGCAACGAAAAACTGTTTTTT
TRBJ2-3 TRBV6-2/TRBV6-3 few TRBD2 CASSYSGFTDTQYF TGTGCCAGCAGTTATAGCGGGTTCACAGATACGCAGTATTTT
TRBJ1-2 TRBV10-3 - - CAISRAPGGGYTF TGTGCCATCAGCCGTGCCCCCGGCGGTGGCTACACCTTC
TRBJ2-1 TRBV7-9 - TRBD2 CASSTTGASGGSYNEQFF TGTGCCAGCAGCACGACAGGGGCTAGCGGGGGATCCTACAATGAGCAGTTCTTC
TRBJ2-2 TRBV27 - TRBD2 CASSSLQRGGPGELFF TGTGCCAGCAGTTCCCTCCAGCGGGGGGGCCCCGGGGAGCTGTTTTTT
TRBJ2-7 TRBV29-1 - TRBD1 CSVGQGTSYEQYF TGCAGCGTAGGACAGGGAACGTCCTACGAGCAGTACTTC
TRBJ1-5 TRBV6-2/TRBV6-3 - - CASSYWGYGNQPQHF TGTGCCAGCAGTTACTGGGGTTACGGCAATCAGCCCCAGCATTTT
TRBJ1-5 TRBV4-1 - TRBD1 CASSPIGQGASQPQHF TGCGCCAGCAGCCCTATTGGACAGGGGGCCAGTCAGCCCCAGCATTTT
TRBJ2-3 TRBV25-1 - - CASSATRDNTDTQYF TGTGCCAGCAGTGCCACTAGAGATAACACAGATACGCAGTATTTT
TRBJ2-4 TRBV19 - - CASSIVGVVGAKNIQYF TGTGCCAGTAGTATAGTTGGGGTCGTGGGTGCCAAAAACATTCAGTACTTC
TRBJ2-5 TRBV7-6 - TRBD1 CASSLDRAETQYF TGTGCCAGCAGCCTGGACAGGGCGGAGACCCAGTACTTC
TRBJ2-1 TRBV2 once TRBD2 CASMGTSKRGNEQFF TGTGCCAGCATGGGGACTAGCAAACGGGGAAATGAGCAGTTCTTC
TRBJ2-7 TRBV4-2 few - CASSPATEVGAVYEQYF TGTGCCAGCAGCCCAGCCACTGAAGTGGGGGCTGTTTACGAGCAGTACTTC
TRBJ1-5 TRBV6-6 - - CASTQGRYQPQHF TGTGCCAGCACCCAGGGGCGATATCAGCCCCAGCATTTT
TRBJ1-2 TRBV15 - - CATSSRWTYGYTF TGTGCCACCAGCAGTCGTTGGACCTATGGCTACACCTTC
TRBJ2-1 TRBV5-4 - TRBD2 CASSLPSGRAEGYNEQFF TGTGCCAGCAGCTTGCCTAGCGGGAGGGCCGAGGGGTACAATGAGCAGTTCTTC
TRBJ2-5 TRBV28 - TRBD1 CASSFRGKQETQYF TGTGCCAGCAGTTTCAGGGGGAAGCAAGAGACCCAGTACTTC
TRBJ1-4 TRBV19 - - CASRNPGRTNEKLFF TGTGCCAGTAGAAACCCGGGACGGACTAATGAAAAACTGTTTTTT
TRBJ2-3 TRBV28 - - CASSLRGADTQYF TGTGCCAGCAGTTTACGGGGAGCAGATACGCAGTATTTT
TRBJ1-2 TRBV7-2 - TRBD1 CASSSRQGVGYGYTF TGTGCCAGCAGCTCACGACAGGGGGTAGGATATGGCTACACCTTC
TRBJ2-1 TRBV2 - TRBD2 CASSRGGRNEQFF TGTGCCAGCTCCCGGGGGGGCCGGAATGAGCAGTTCTTC
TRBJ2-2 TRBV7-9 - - CASSLSSGVSTGELFF TGTGCCAGCAGCTTATCGTCGGGAGTGAGCACCGGGGAGCTGTTTTTT
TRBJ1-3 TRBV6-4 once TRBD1 CASRSQGVTGNTIYF TGTGCCAGCAGGTCACAGGGGGTTACTGGAAACACCATATATTTT
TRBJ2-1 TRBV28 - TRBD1 CASSLDRGYSYNEQFF TGTGCCAGCAGCCTGGACAGGGGATATTCCTACAATGAGCAGTTCTTC
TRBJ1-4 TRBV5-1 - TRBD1 CASSLGGGEEKLFF TGCGCCAGCAGCTTGGGAGGGGGCGAGGAAAAACTGTTTTTT
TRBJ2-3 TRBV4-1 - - CASSGRGRDAFADTQYF TGCGCCAGCAGTGGTAGGGGGAGAGATGCGTTTGCAGATACGCAGTATTTT
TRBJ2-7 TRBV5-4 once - CASSWTPGSTYEQYF TGTGCCAGCAGCTGGACCCCGGGCAGTACCTACGAGCAGTACTTC
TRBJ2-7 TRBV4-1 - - CASSQGNRDYEQYF TGCGCCAGCAGCCAAGGTAATAGAGACTACGAGCAGTACTTC
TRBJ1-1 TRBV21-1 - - CASRVDSRIKNTEAFF TGTGCCAGCAGGGTTGACAGCCGCATTAAGAACACTGAAGCTTTCTTT
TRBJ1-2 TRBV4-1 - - CASSQETGHYGYTF TGCGCCAGCAGCCAAGAAACAGGGCACTATGGCTACACCTTC
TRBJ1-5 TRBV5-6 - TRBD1 CASSLGTGSNQPQHF TGTGCCAGCAGCTTGGGGACAGGGAGCAATCAGCCCCAGCATTTT
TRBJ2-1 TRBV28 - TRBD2 CASNPSGIRLGSYNEQFF TGTGCCAGCAATCCTAGCGGGATACGCCTTGGCTCCTACAATGAGCAGTTCTTC
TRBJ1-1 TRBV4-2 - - CASSQGSLRGSFPPQGNTEAFF TGTGCCAGCAGCCAAGGCTCTCTTCGGGGTTCATTTCCTCCACAAGGGAACACTGAAGCTTTCTTT
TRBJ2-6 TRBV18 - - CASSSEHGSSGANVLTF TGTGCCAGCTCCTCGGAACATGGAAGCTCTGGGGCCAACGTCCTGACTTTC
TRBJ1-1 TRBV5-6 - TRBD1 CASSIEQGLNTEAFF TGTGCCAGCAGCATTGAACAGGGGTTGAACACTGAAGCTTTCTTT
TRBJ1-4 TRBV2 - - CASSQPGTENEKLFF TGTGCCAGCAGTCAACCCGGGACGGAAAATGAAAAACTGTTTTTT